The TCR beta chain under discussion was sequenced for a study of shared clonotypes between healthy human individuals. Study at large: Three plates were used per donor for CD4 naive, three for CD4 memory, two for CD8 naive and one for CD8 memory. Study findings and constraints: Naive subsets generally had larger estimated richness than memory subsets.

200 ng DNA, around 30,000 T cell genomes, went into each sorted-subset replicate PCR. TCRdb keeps only in-frame clones here, not all; method: immunoSEQ multiplex PCR. Seen here are about 1.5 million clones, 95% to 99% observed once, and the top ten hold 0.45%. Turning to this clone: Its matching antigen is unknown.

The CDR3 loop spans 16 amino acids. Germline CDR1 reads SGHTA; CDR2 reads FQGNSA. V lost 7 bases and J 0 bases, leaving 16 bases between the germline ends. What was sequenced was naive CD4+ T cells sorted from blood. Subset denoted: CD45RA+ positively selected. This sequence originates from a young man in good health. This chain uses TRBV7-2 with TRBJ2-1, with D possibly matching TRBD2 (7 bases). The DNA for the CDR3 is TGTGCCAGCACCCCGAGGGGGGGGAGCTCCTACAATGAGCAGTTCTTC. As protein: CASTPRGGSSYNEQFF.